The T cell receptor (beta chain) described here comes from a study of tumor-infiltrating lymphocytes in primary liver carcinoma (TCRdb year 2017). For the wider study: Of the five patients (three men and two women, aged 30 to 69 years), four had hepatocellular carcinoma and one had combined HCC and intrahepatic cholangiocarcinoma. Reproducibility between technical replicate repertoires was high, with correlation coefficients above 0.98 and mean shared-clone rates around 0.88. Tumors of the five patients were stage T1-T3 N0M0 with maximum diameters of about 4 to 10 cm. For each liver tumor, the study sampled five regions along with adjacent normal tissue and blood, and applied TCRbeta repertoire sequencing, expression microarrays and whole-exome sequencing. Each sample produced about 3.5 to 7.5 million productive TCRbeta reads, and read depth showed no significant difference between tissue types. TCRbeta repertoire sequencing covered 35 specimens from 5 patients: about 25 tumor regions, 5 adjacent noncancerous liver tissues and 5 peripheral blood samples. To link TCRbeta repertoire diversity with the local molecular phenotype, the roughly 23 tumor region samples were profiled using Agilent mRNA microarrays. Broad study findings and their caveats: Only the TCR beta chain was sequenced, so true repertoire diversity is likely underestimated because unpaired alpha chains were not captured. Only roughly 8-25% of top clones appeared in all five regions of a tumor, which suggests that tumor-infiltrating T cells are spatially heterogeneous. The top 250 clones made up a significantly larger repertoire fraction in tumors than in blood (p = 0.039). Only five patients were included in the study, and the authors note that the findings should be validated in a larger study. Because the samples were bulk and unsorted, CD4+ and CD8+ T cell repertoires could not be compared. Repertoire overlap was found to be higher between tumor regions (mean approximately 35%) than between tumor-adjacent (around 17%) or tumor-blood (14%) pairs, consistent with antigen-driven expansion.

Points on this clonotype: Its antigen is currently not known. This clone may be a read error of a much larger clone one base away.

TCRbeta-specific cDNA was reverse-transcribed from roughly 500 ng total RNA using a constant-region primer and ProtoScript II reverse transcriptase. Construction of the TCRbeta libraries relied on three nested rounds of multiplex PCR, following a slightly modified ARM-PCR procedure. The first two PCR rounds used multiplex TRBV1-TRBV30 forward primers with a Cbeta reverse primer, each for roughly 10 cycles. A final 25-cycle PCR with Deep VentR polymerase added sample barcodes and Illumina adapters. Amplicons of 200-500 bp were gel-purified with a QIAquick gel extraction kit before sequencing. The TCRbeta amplicons were sequenced with 250-bp paired-end reads on an Illumina HiSeq 2500. The authors' pipeline ran thus. To recover full CDR3 sequences, reads were quality-trimmed using Trimmomatic v0.33 and paired reads were then merged using FLASH v1.2.11. V, D and J germline segments were assigned to the rearranged TCRbeta sequences using MiGEC v1.2.1b. Clonotype statistics and Shannon-Wiener diversity indices were calculated with VDJtools v1.0.0. Except for diversity analysis, only the 250 most abundant clonotypes of each sample were used in subsequent analyses to reduce sampling bias. The public sequencing data were trimmed at Q25 with fastp and processed into clonotypes with MiXCR by TCRdb, which kept only in-frame beta chains. Each record represents a unique CDR3 protein, reported with the most common genes and DNA among its rows. TCRdb, not the authors, supplied the V and J calls. The sample contains roughly 78,000 distinct CDR3 sequences, about 70% of them found a single time. Around 15% of the sample lies in the top ten.

Trimming takes 3 bases from V and 5 bases from J, and the germline ends sit 17 bases apart. In the germline V gene (reference sequence), CDR1 corresponds to SGHNT and CDR2 to YYREEE. The CDR3 has 15 amino acids, counting the end cysteine and phenylalanine. The CDR3 DNA has 45 bases and is translated from base 1. Without any cell sorting, total RNA and DNA were extracted together from about 19-30 mg of bulk tissue using the AllPrep DNA/RNA mini kit. Between November 2015 and early 2016, roughly five patients in China with histopathologically diagnosed primary liver carcinoma had surgical resection. At the time of sampling, the patients had chronic HBV infection and had not received any treatment. Five spatially separated regions were sampled from each tumor: the superior, inferior, left-lateral and right-lateral poles, plus the tumor centre. Histological examination found more than 90% viable tumor cells in every tumor sample. Pieces of fresh tumor and adjacent tissue were cut in half, with one half kept in RNAlater at -80 degrees C and the other half sent for histology.

The rearrangement combines TRBV5-4 with TRBJ1-1; the D gene is unclear. The sequencing input was liver tumor tissue from sampling region 4. The sample's cell subset or site label is to be understood as: tumor region T4, right-lateral pole. This clonotype originated in a woman aged 55-69 years with primary liver carcinoma and hepatitis B virus infection. The CDR3 region: CASSSYQRRKTEAFF. The DNA sequence is TGTGCCAGCAGCTCGTATCAGAGGAGGAAGACTGAAGCTTTCTTT.